A single sample gave rise to the 4 T cell receptor beta chains below, sequenced in a study of T-cell memory formation after mild COVID-19. TCRdb redid the calling of the 5' RACE reads with MiXCR, one entry per CDR3 protein. The sample has 450,000 to 650,000 distinct CDR3 sequences; roughly 18% are singletons. The material sequenced was PBMCs or a T cell subset sorted from them (not recorded which). These receptors came from an adult woman who had mild COVID-19 (a few samples of this study predate the infection). Cell type and time point are not known.

The chain combines TRBV11-1 with TRBJ2-1; D assignment may be TRBD1 or TRBD2 (5 bases each). Germline CDR1 is SGHAT and CDR2 is FQDESV (reference sequence). The CDR3 runs to 18 residues. The V gene lost 2 bases and the J gene lost 8 bases, with 25 bases spanning the gap. CDR3 sequence: CASSLPVPGPRADDEQFF. CDR3 bases: TGTGCCAGCAGCTTACCCGTACCGGGACCCCGGGCTGACGATGAGCAGTTCTTC.

The chain carries TRBV7-2 and TRBJ1-1, with no clear D. This CDR3 comprises 14 residues. V lost 0 bases, J lost 1 base, and 6 bases lay in between. The germline V gene has CDR1 SGHTA and CDR2 FQGNSA. The CDR3 spells CASSLANGNTEAFF. The CDR3, as DNA: TGTGCCAGCAGCTTAGCAAACGGGAACACTGAAGCTTTCTTT.

The chain joins TRBV5-1 to TRBJ1-1; D is uncertain. V lost 0 bases to trimming and J lost 3 bases, with 9 bases between them. The CDR3 spans 14 residues. CDR1 and CDR2 (germline): SGHRS, YFSETQ. The CDR3 DNA sequence: TGCGCCAGCAGCTTGGCCGGTTTGGACACTGAAGCTTTCTTT. Its protein is CASSLAGLDTEAFF.

This clonotype was found a few times. V and J are TRBV15 and TRBJ1-2; unclear D gene. Germline V gene lookup returns CDR1 LNHNV and CDR2 YYDKDF (reference sequence). V was cut by 1 base and J by 4 bases, with 10 bases left in between. This CDR3 contains 14 residues. This CDR3 is CATSRGRGSYGYTF. In DNA form, the CDR3 reads TGTGCCACCAGCAGAGGACGGGGAAGCTATGGCTACACCTTC.